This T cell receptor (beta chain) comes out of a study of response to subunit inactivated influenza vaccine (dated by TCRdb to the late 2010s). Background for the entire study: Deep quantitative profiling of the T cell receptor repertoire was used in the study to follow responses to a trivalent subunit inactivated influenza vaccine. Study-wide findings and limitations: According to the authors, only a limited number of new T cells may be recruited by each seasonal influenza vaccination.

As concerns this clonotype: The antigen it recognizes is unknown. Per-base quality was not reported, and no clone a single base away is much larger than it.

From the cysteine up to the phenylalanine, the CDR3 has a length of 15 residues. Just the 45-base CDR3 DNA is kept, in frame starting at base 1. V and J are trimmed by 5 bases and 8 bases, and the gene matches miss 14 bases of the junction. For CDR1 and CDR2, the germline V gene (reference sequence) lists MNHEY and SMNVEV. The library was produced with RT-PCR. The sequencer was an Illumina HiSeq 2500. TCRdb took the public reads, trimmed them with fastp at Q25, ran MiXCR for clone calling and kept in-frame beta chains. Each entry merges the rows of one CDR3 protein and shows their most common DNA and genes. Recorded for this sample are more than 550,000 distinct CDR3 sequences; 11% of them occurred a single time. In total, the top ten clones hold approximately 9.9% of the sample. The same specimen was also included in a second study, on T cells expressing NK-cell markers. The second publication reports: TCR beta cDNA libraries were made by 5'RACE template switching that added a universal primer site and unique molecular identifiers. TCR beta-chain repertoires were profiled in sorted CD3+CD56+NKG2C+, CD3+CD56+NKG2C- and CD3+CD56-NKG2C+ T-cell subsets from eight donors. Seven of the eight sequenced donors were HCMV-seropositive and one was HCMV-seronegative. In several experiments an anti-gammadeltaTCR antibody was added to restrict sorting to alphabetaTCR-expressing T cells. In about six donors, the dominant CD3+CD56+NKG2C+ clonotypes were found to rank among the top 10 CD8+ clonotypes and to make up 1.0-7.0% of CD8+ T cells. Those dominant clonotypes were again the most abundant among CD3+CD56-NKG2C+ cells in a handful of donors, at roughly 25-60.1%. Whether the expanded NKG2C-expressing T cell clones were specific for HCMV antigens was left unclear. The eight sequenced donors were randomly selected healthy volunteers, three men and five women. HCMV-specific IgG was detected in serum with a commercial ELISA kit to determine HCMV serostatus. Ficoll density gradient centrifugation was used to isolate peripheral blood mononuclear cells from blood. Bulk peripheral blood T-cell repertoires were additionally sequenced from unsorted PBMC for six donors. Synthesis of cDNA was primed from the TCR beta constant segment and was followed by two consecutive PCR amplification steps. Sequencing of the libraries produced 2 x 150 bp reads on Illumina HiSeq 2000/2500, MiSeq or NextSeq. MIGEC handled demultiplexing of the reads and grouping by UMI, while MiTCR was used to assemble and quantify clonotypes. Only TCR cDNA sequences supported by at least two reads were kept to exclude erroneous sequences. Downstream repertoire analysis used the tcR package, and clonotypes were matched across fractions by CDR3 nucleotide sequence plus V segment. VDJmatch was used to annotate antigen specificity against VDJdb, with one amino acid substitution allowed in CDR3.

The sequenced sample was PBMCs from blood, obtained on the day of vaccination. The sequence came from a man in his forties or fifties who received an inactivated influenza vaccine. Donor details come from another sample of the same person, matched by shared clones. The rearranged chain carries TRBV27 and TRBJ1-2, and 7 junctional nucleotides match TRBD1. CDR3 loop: CASSIYRGSVDGYTF. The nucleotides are TGTGCCAGCAGTATATACAGGGGATCTGTCGACGGCTACACCTTC.